These T cell receptor beta chains were read from a single sample in a study of Ad26.COV2.S vaccination and SARS-CoV-2 variants. Here immunoSEQ multiplex PCR was the method, and the copy in TCRdb shows in-frame clones only, minus some. The profile shows 400,000 or so clones, approximately 91% of them singletons. The sample consisted of peripheral blood, taken in a trial of Ad26.COV2.S vaccine versus placebo. The origin of the receptors is a person aged 18-65 years who received the Ad26.COV2.S COVID-19 vaccine or a placebo. CDR3s include the opening cysteine and the closing phenylalanine or tryptophan.

J gene: TRBJ2-5
V gene: TRBV29-1
CDR3 protein: CSVESARPPPRPETQYF

J gene: TRBJ1-5
V gene: TRBV4-1
CDR3 protein: CASSQVTARGNQPQHF

J gene: TRBJ2-5
V gene: TRBV7-2
CDR3 protein: CASSLNWQTQYF

J gene: TRBJ2-5
V gene: TRBV9
CDR3 protein: CASSVAPGVGQETQYF

J gene: TRBJ2-3
V gene: TRBV19
CDR3 protein: CASRPSGLHHTDTQYF

J gene: TRBJ2-1
V gene: TRBV9
CDR3 protein: CASSVSGGAFGNEQFF

J gene: TRBJ2-7
V gene: TRBV5-6
CDR3 protein: CASSSGLAALHEQYF

J gene: TRBJ1-2
V gene: TRBV7-8
CDR3 protein: CASSPTTDYGYTF

J gene: TRBJ2-1
V gene: TRBV19
CDR3 protein: CASSQRNNEQFF

J gene: TRBJ1-2
V gene: TRBV15
CDR3 protein: CATSREAGEGYTF

J gene: TRBJ1-3
V gene: TRBV4-1
CDR3 protein: CASSPTVIGNTIYF

J gene: TRBJ2-3
V gene: TRBV6-2/TRBV6-3
CDR3 protein: CASSLDRERGPTDTQYF

J gene: TRBJ1-1
V gene: TRBV10-3
CDR3 protein: CAISDDVNTEAFF

J gene: TRBJ1-1
V gene: TRBV6-5
CDR3 protein: CASSYSPGTEAFF

J gene: TRBJ1-2
V gene: TRBV7-2
CDR3 protein: CASSLLRSARTIRGYTF

J gene: TRBJ1-1
V gene: TRBV13
CDR3 protein: CASSLVRGRLPGTEAFF

J gene: TRBJ2-1
V gene: TRBV9
CDR3 protein: CASSVGVANEQFF

J gene: TRBJ1-2
V gene: TRBV5-1
CDR3 protein: CASSSGGIADGYTF

J gene: TRBJ2-3
V gene: TRBV24-1
CDR3 protein: CATSDTRANTDTQYF

J gene: TRBJ1-2
V gene: TRBV2
CDR3 protein: CASSATNYGYTF

J gene: TRBJ2-7
V gene: TRBV14
CDR3 protein: CASSHYDGTSATYEQYF

J gene: TRBJ2-4
V gene: TRBV20-1
CDR3 protein: CSASGQDRNIQYF

J gene: TRBJ2-1
V gene: TRBV5-1
CDR3 protein: CASALSTSNEQFF

J gene: TRBJ2-1
V gene: TRBV7-2
CDR3 protein: CASSLRTAYNEQFF

J gene: TRBJ1-2
V gene: TRBV5-1
CDR3 protein: CASSSTTERGIYGYTF

J gene: TRBJ2-3
V gene: TRBV10-3
CDR3 protein: CAIKPSGGAITDTQYF

J gene: TRBJ2-5
V gene: TRBV7-4
CDR3 protein: CASSLPQGQETQYF

J gene: TRBJ1-6
V gene: TRBV20-1
CDR3 protein: CSASGGNNSPLHF

J gene: TRBJ2-5
V gene: TRBV2
CDR3 protein: CASSPQLRQTGGRETQYF

J gene: TRBJ1-2
V gene: TRBV27
CDR3 protein: CASSPREGRLYGYTF

J gene: TRBJ2-3
V gene: TRBV11-2
CDR3 protein: CASSLVGDTQYF

J gene: TRBJ2-3
V gene: TRBV4-2
CDR3 protein: CASSQGERRGGLADTQYF

J gene: TRBJ1-1
V gene: TRBV7-9
CDR3 protein: CASSLSGTPQGTEAFF

J gene: TRBJ2-1
V gene: TRBV2
CDR3 protein: CASSGSGQGGNEQFF

J gene: TRBJ2-2
V gene: TRBV19
CDR3 protein: CASSIVAAGELFF

J gene: TRBJ2-7
V gene: TRBV7-9
CDR3 protein: CASSLGGWKAPEEYEQYF